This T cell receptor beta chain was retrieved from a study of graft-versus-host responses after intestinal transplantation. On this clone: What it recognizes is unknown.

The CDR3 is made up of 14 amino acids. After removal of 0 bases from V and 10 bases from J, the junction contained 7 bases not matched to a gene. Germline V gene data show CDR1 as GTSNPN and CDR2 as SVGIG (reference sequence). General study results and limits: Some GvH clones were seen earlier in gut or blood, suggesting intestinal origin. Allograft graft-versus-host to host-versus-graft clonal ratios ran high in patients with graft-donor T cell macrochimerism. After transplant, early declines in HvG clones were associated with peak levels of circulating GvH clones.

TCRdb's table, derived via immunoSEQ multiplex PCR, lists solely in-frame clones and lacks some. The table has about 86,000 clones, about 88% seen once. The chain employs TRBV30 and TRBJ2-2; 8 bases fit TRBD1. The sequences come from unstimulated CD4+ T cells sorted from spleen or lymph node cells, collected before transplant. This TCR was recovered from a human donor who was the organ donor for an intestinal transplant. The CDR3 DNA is TGTGCCTGGAGTGTCCCGGACAGGGAGGCGGAGCTGTTTTTT. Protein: CAWSVPDREAELFF.